This TCR beta chain was recorded in a study of Graves' ophthalmopathy and Graves' hyperthyroidism. Diagnosis relied on clinical symptoms, serum thyroxine, TRAb, thyroid ultrasound and orbital computed tomography. The PBMCs were taken from around 9.1 ml of fresh peripheral blood. From RNA, the CDR3 regions of TCR beta chains were amplified and sequenced. HTBI primers were employed in first-round RT-PCR, then a second-round multiplex PCR followed. TCRdb processed the multiplex PCR reads anew with MiXCR; each CDR3 protein has one entry. This sample has 360,000 or so distinct CDR3 sequences, with 15% to 20% found just once. This clonotype was counted at least ten times. The sequence derives from a woman between 18 and 30 years old with Graves' ophthalmopathy. Sequenced input: peripheral blood.

The CDR3 sequence is CASSFEHTGELFF. The DNA of the CDR3 is TGTGCCAGCAGCTTCGAACACACCGGGGAGCTGTTTTTT. The J gene is TRBJ2-2, the V gene TRBV7-3; D unresolved. The CDR3 covers 13 residues. CDR1 is SGHTA and CDR2 is FQGTGA in the germline V gene. The V gene lost 3 bases and the J gene lost 3 bases, with 5 bases spanning the gap.